This T cell receptor (beta chain) appears in the sequencing data of a study of CD4+ T cells in melanoma. Overall study results and limits: In melanoma, neoantigen-specific CD4+ T cells reportedly differed in differentiation state. A reported correlation linked neoantigen-specific CD4+ T cells to CD8+, macrophage and B cell function.

This clone was detected a few times. Its antigen is still unknown. The data were produced by immunoSEQ multiplex PCR, yet TCRdb's version contains in-frame clones alone and is incomplete. The sample records about 5,700 clones, around 68% being singletons. The germline V gene encodes CDR1 SGDLS and CDR2 YYNGEE. This CDR3 has 17 amino acids. V gave up 3 bases and J gave up 2 bases, with 19 bases separating them. V and J are TRBV9 and TRBJ2-3; D is perhaps TRBD1 (5 bases). The sample taken for sequencing was cells from a culture (not recorded whether cultured in vitro). The sequence derives from a human donor with melanoma. Here the CDR3 DNA reads TGTGCCAGCAGCGCCCAAACAGGTGATAGTCCCACAGATACGCAGTATTTT. Protein: CASSAQTGDSPTDTQYF.